This entry features one T cell receptor (beta chain) sequence. The record originates from a study of blood T cell repertoires in COVID-19. At the level of the study: From T cells, B-cell-depleted T cells, or PBMCs came the material, which was cDNA or gDNA.

As originally analysed: Nucleated cell counts were estimated from reference gene primer amplification. Sequencing was performed with immunoSEQ multiplex PCR; in TCRdb, only in-frame clones are kept and a portion is missing. V and J calls and clone size follow that table, whereas D and trimming were derived from the DNA. The data contain roughly 150,000 clones, around 82% of them singletons. This CDR3 is built from 15 residues. Per the germline V gene, CDR1 is SGDLS and CDR2 is YYNGEE. The J segment lost 1 base and the V segment lost 7 bases, leaving 9 bases of the junction unmatched. The sequenced material came from peripheral blood. The chain has TRBV9 and TRBJ2-5, with 8 bases lining up with TRBD2. The sequence derives from a woman of 80 years or more with active or convalescent COVID-19. Here the CDR3 DNA reads TGTGCCAGCGCGAGGCCAGCGGGGGCCCAAGAGACCCAGTACTTC. Protein product: CASARPAGAQETQYF.